These T cell receptor beta chains were read from a single sample in a study of blood T cell repertoires in COVID-19. Repertoires were generated with immunoSEQ multiplex PCR, while TCRdb's copy carries only in-frame clones and drops some. The data hold roughly 40,000 clones, with about 80% observed a single time. The specimen sequenced was peripheral blood. The receptors shown here come from a human donor with acute or convalescent COVID-19. The donor label of this sample is uncertain. The CDR3 runs from the conserved cysteine through the conserved F or W. Fields, in order: D gene, clone size, CDR3 length, V gene, J gene, CDR3 DNA, CDR3 protein. The D gene is left open where the match is weak. Clone size, where shown, is once, few, many, or a class for clones that have expanded.

D: -; size: -; length: 13; V: TRBV30; J: TRBJ2-7; DNA: TGTGCCTGGAGGGAGGTCTACTACGTCGAGCAGTACTTC; CDR3: CAWREVYYVEQYF
D: TRBD1; size: -; length: 15; V: TRBV15; J: TRBJ1-4; DNA: TGTGCCACCAGCAGGAGGACAGGGGGTAATGAAAAACTGTTTTTT; CDR3: CATSRRTGGNEKLFF
D: TRBD1; size: -; length: 15; V: TRBV27; J: TRBJ2-7; DNA: TGTGCCAGCAGTCCCGGGACAGGGGCCGTCTACGAGCAGTACTTC; CDR3: CASSPGTGAVYEQYF
D: TRBD1; size: -; length: 14; V: TRBV5-1; J: TRBJ1-2; DNA: TGCGCCAGCAGCTTGGCCTTGGACAGGGCGGGCTACACCTTC; CDR3: CASSLALDRAGYTF
D: -; size: once; length: 12; V: TRBV29-1; J: TRBJ1-2; DNA: TGCAGCGTTGCCGGGGATAACTATGGCTACACCTTC; CDR3: CSVAGDNYGYTF
D: TRBD2; size: -; length: 16; V: TRBV15; J: TRBJ2-5; DNA: TGTGCCACCAGCAGAGGAATAGCGGGTAACCAAGAGACCCAGTACTTC; CDR3: CATSRGIAGNQETQYF
D: -; size: -; length: 14; V: TRBV5-1; J: TRBJ1-1; DNA: TGCGCCAGCAGCTTGTCCGCAGGGAACACTGAAGCTTTCTTT; CDR3: CASSLSAGNTEAFF
D: -; size: -; length: 16; V: TRBV2; J: TRBJ2-3; DNA: TGTGCCAGCAGGGGTATTAGCCGGGATGGTACAGATACGCAGTATTTT; CDR3: CASRGISRDGTDTQYF
D: TRBD2; size: -; length: 16; V: TRBV7-9; J: TRBJ2-1; DNA: TGTGCCAGCAGCACGCTCGCGGGGGGCTATGGCAATGAGCAGTTCTTC; CDR3: CASSTLAGGYGNEQFF
D: TRBD1; size: -; length: 17; V: TRBV6-2/TRBV6-3; J: TRBJ1-2; DNA: TGTGCCAGCAGTGACCTTTACCGGGACAGTGCCTCCTATGGCTACACCTTC; CDR3: CASSDLYRDSASYGYTF
D: -; size: once; length: 15; V: TRBV19; J: TRBJ2-7; DNA: TGTGCCAGTAGTGTGGAGGGTAAACCGCCTAACGAGCAGTACTTC; CDR3: CASSVEGKPPNEQYF
D: -; size: few; length: 14; V: TRBV5-1; J: TRBJ1-4; DNA: TGCGCCAGCAAGGTGGGCACAACTAATGAAAAACTGTTTTTT; CDR3: CASKVGTTNEKLFF
D: -; size: -; length: 15; V: TRBV27; J: TRBJ1-2; DNA: TGTGCCAGCAGCCTCACAGGGACCCTTAACTATGGCTACACCTTC; CDR3: CASSLTGTLNYGYTF
D: -; size: -; length: 14; V: TRBV6-5; J: TRBJ2-3; DNA: TGTGCCAGCAGCGCCGGGACTGACACAGATACGCAGTATTTT; CDR3: CASSAGTDTDTQYF
D: -; size: -; length: 17; V: TRBV19; J: TRBJ1-3; DNA: TGTGCCAGCCACACCGGGACTACACTACTCTCTGGAAACACCATATATTTT; CDR3: CASHTGTTLLSGNTIYF
D: -; size: once; length: 12; V: TRBV28; J: TRBJ1-6; DNA: TGTGCCAGCACAGGGGTGGGGTCACCCCTCCACTTT; CDR3: CASTGVGSPLHF
D: TRBD2; size: -; length: 14; V: TRBV19; J: TRBJ2-1; DNA: TGTGCCAGTAGCGGACTAGCGGGTAACAATGAGCAGTTCTTC; CDR3: CASSGLAGNNEQFF
D: TRBD2; size: -; length: 20; V: TRBV5-1; J: TRBJ2-3; DNA: TGCGCCAGCCCCCCTCCCAGTTGGGGACTAGCGATCACGGGCACAGATACGCAGTATTTT; CDR3: CASPPPSWGLAITGTDTQYF
D: -; size: -; length: 14; V: TRBV28; J: TRBJ2-5; DNA: TGTGCCAGCAGGATTCCAGGGGTGGATGAGACCCAGTACTTC; CDR3: CASRIPGVDETQYF
D: -; size: -; length: 14; V: TRBV12-5; J: TRBJ1-5; DNA: TGTGCTAGTTTATTAGGGGTAGAAAGTCAGCCCCAGCATTTT; CDR3: CASLLGVESQPQHF
D: -; size: -; length: 13; V: TRBV6-5; J: TRBJ1-2; DNA: TGTGCCAGCAGTCTCCAGGGAAGCTATGGCTACACCTTC; CDR3: CASSLQGSYGYTF
D: -; size: -; length: 13; V: TRBV12-3/TRBV12-4; J: TRBJ2-5; DNA: TGTGCCAGCAGTTTCGGGGTACAAGAGACCCAGTACTTC; CDR3: CASSFGVQETQYF
D: -; size: -; length: 17; V: TRBV6-1; J: TRBJ1-4; DNA: TGTGCCAGCAGTGAAGGTCTCCGACTCCCAACTAATGAAAAACTGTTTTTT; CDR3: CASSEGLRLPTNEKLFF
D: -; size: -; length: 14; V: TRBV6-5; J: TRBJ1-5; DNA: TGTGCCAGCAGTTATTCTATCAGCAATCAGCCCCAGCATTTT; CDR3: CASSYSISNQPQHF
D: -; size: -; length: 12; V: TRBV28; J: TRBJ1-4; DNA: TGTGCCAGCAGTCCCCACAGGGTGAAACTGTTTTTT; CDR3: CASSPHRVKLFF
D: -; size: -; length: 13; V: TRBV11-3; J: TRBJ2-7; DNA: TGTGCCAGCAGCAGGGGCGTGACCAGCGAGCAGTACTTC; CDR3: CASSRGVTSEQYF
D: -; size: -; length: 17; V: TRBV27; J: TRBJ2-3; DNA: TGTGCCAGCAGTTCCCTTTATCAGCGGAGTAGCACAGATACGCAGTATTTT; CDR3: CASSSLYQRSSTDTQYF
D: TRBD1; size: -; length: 15; V: TRBV9; J: TRBJ2-7; DNA: TGTGCCAGCAGCGAGGGGGCAGGGAGCACCTACGAGCAGTACTTC; CDR3: CASSEGAGSTYEQYF
D: -; size: -; length: 15; V: TRBV19; J: TRBJ2-1; DNA: TGTGCCAGTAGTATAGATGCGGGGCTATGGCGTGAGCAGTTCTTC; CDR3: CASSIDAGLWREQFF
D: -; size: once; length: 12; V: TRBV11-3; J: TRBJ1-1; DNA: TGTGCCAGCAGCTTAAGAAGAGGTGAAGCTTTCTTT; CDR3: CASSLRRGEAFF
D: -; size: -; length: 14; V: TRBV3-1/TRBV3-2; J: TRBJ1-5; DNA: TGTGCCAGCAGCCCCGGGGAGGGCTGGCAGCCCCAGCATTTT; CDR3: CASSPGEGWQPQHF
D: TRBD1; size: -; length: 16; V: TRBV24-1; J: TRBJ2-3; DNA: TGTGCCACCAGTGATTCCCGGACAGGGGTTGGGGATACGCAGTATTTT; CDR3: CATSDSRTGVGDTQYF
D: -; size: -; length: 13; V: TRBV5-1; J: TRBJ1-4; DNA: TGCGCCAGCAGCCAGGGACACTATGAAAAACTGTTTTTT; CDR3: CASSQGHYEKLFF
D: -; size: once; length: 16; V: TRBV3-1/TRBV3-2; J: TRBJ1-2; DNA: TGTGCCAGCAGCCAAGTGTCCGCCAGGCGCAACTATGGCTACACCTTC; CDR3: CASSQVSARRNYGYTF
D: -; size: -; length: 16; V: TRBV5-8; J: TRBJ2-1; DNA: TGTGCCAGCAGCTCTTACAGGGTCCAATCCTACAATGAGCAGTTCTTC; CDR3: CASSSYRVQSYNEQFF
D: TRBD2; size: once; length: 12; V: TRBV24-1; J: TRBJ2-3; DNA: TGTGCCACCAGCCGAGTGTCGGGACTATTGTATTTT; CDR3: CATSRVSGLLYF
D: TRBD2; size: -; length: 15; V: TRBV5-4; J: TRBJ2-4; DNA: TGTGCCAGCAGCACGGGGGGGCCGGCCAAAAACATTCAGTACTTC; CDR3: CASSTGGPAKNIQYF
D: TRBD2; size: -; length: 15; V: TRBV29-1; J: TRBJ2-3; DNA: TGCAGCGTCCCCGCTAGCGGGGGGGCCCCAGATACGCAGTATTTT; CDR3: CSVPASGGAPDTQYF
D: -; size: once; length: 14; V: TRBV10-2; J: TRBJ2-1; DNA: TGCGCCAGCAGTGGCGGCTCCATAAGCAATGAGCAGTTCTTC; CDR3: CASSGGSISNEQFF
D: TRBD1; size: -; length: 14; V: TRBV6-5; J: TRBJ2-3; DNA: TGTGCCAGCAGTTCGGGACAGGGGCCAGATACGCAGTATTTT; CDR3: CASSSGQGPDTQYF
D: TRBD2; size: -; length: 15; V: TRBV7-2; J: TRBJ2-1; DNA: TGTGCCAGCAGCTCTCCACAACTAGCGGGAGCTGAGCAGTTCTTC; CDR3: CASSSPQLAGAEQFF
D: TRBD2; size: -; length: 16; V: TRBV6-7; J: TRBJ2-1; DNA: TGTGCCAGCAGCCGCGGGACTAGCGGGGTGTCCAATGAGCAGTTCTTC; CDR3: CASSRGTSGVSNEQFF
D: -; size: -; length: 13; V: TRBV18; J: TRBJ2-7; DNA: TGTGCCAGCTCACCCGGACAGTCCTACGAGCAGTACTTC; CDR3: CASSPGQSYEQYF
D: -; size: -; length: 16; V: TRBV7-2; J: TRBJ1-4; DNA: TGTGCCAGCAGCTTCTCTAGCGGAGGGATAGGGGAAAAACTGTTTTTT; CDR3: CASSFSSGGIGEKLFF
D: TRBD1; size: -; length: 15; V: TRBV18; J: TRBJ1-2; DNA: TGTGCCAGCTCACCAACGGGACAGAAGAACTATGGCTACACCTTC; CDR3: CASSPTGQKNYGYTF
D: TRBD2; size: -; length: 17; V: TRBV7-6; J: TRBJ2-2; DNA: TGTGCCAGCAGCTTAGTACTAGCGGGCGGAAATACCGGGGAGCTGTTTTTT; CDR3: CASSLVLAGGNTGELFF
D: -; size: -; length: 16; V: TRBV5-1; J: TRBJ1-4; DNA: TGCGCCAGCAGCTTGCCCGCGGGGGGCGCGGATGAAAAACTGTTTTTT; CDR3: CASSLPAGGADEKLFF
D: -; size: few; length: 13; V: TRBV6-2/TRBV6-3; J: TRBJ2-1; DNA: TGTGCCAGCAGTAGGGACACGACCCATGAGCAGTTCTTC; CDR3: CASSRDTTHEQFF
D: -; size: -; length: 16; V: TRBV28; J: TRBJ1-5; DNA: TGTGCCAGCAGTTTTGGAGGCGGGGCAGGGAATCAGCCCCAGCATTTT; CDR3: CASSFGGGAGNQPQHF
D: -; size: -; length: 14; V: TRBV29-1; J: TRBJ2-1; DNA: TGCAGCGTTGTCCGGCAGGGGACCTACAATGAGCAGTTCTTC; CDR3: CSVVRQGTYNEQFF
D: TRBD1; size: -; length: 16; V: TRBV4-2; J: TRBJ1-6; DNA: TGTGCCAGCAGCCAGGACAACAGGGGTCTTTATTCACCCCTCCACTTT; CDR3: CASSQDNRGLYSPLHF
D: TRBD1; size: -; length: 14; V: TRBV6-6; J: TRBJ1-3; DNA: TGTGCCAGCTACAAACACGACAGGGCTAACACCATATATTTT; CDR3: CASYKHDRANTIYF
D: TRBD1; size: -; length: 16; V: TRBV27; J: TRBJ1-1; DNA: TGTGCCAGCAGTTTATCCGGGACAGGGATGAACACTGAAGCTTTCTTT; CDR3: CASSLSGTGMNTEAFF
D: TRBD2; size: -; length: 17; V: TRBV7-9; J: TRBJ2-3; DNA: TGTGCCAGCAGCCCAAGACTTAGCGGGGGACGCACAGATACGCAGTATTTT; CDR3: CASSPRLSGGRTDTQYF
D: -; size: -; length: 16; V: TRBV3-1/TRBV3-2; J: TRBJ1-1; DNA: TGTGCCAGCAGCCACCCAGGGCGGGGGGAGAGGACTGAAGCTTTCTTT; CDR3: CASSHPGRGERTEAFF
D: -; size: -; length: 17; V: TRBV11-2; J: TRBJ1-2; DNA: TGTGCCAGCAGCTTAGATCGAGGGCAGTCCCGTTTGCGGGGCTACACCTTC; CDR3: CASSLDRGQSRLRGYTF
D: -; size: -; length: 14; V: TRBV30; J: TRBJ2-1; DNA: TGTGCCTGGAGTTCGGGACACCGTTACAATGAGCAGTTCTTC; CDR3: CAWSSGHRYNEQFF
D: TRBD1; size: -; length: 18; V: TRBV5-1; J: TRBJ2-2; DNA: TGCGCCAGCAGCTTGTCCCCCGGGACAGGGATGAACACCGGGGAGCTGTTTTTT; CDR3: CASSLSPGTGMNTGELFF
D: -; size: -; length: 15; V: TRBV6-5; J: TRBJ1-1; DNA: TGTGCCAGCAGCTCTAAACCAAGAGAGAACACTGAAGCTTTCTTT; CDR3: CASSSKPRENTEAFF